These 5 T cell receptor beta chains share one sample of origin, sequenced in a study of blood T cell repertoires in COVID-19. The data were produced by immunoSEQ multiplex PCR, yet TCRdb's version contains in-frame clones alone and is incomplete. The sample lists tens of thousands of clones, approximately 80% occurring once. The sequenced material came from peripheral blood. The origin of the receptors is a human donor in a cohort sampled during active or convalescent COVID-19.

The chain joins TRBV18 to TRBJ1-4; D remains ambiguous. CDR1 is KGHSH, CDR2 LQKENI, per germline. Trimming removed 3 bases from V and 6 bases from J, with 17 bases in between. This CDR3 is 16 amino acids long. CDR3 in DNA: TGTGCCAGCTCACCGCTTGGAGGGATGGATTATGAAAAACTGTTTTTT. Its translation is CASSPLGGMDYEKLFF.

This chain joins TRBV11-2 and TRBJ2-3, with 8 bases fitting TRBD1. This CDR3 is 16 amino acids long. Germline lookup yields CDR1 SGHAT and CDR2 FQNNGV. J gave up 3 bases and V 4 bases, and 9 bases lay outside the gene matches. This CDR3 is CASSSRDRGATDTQYF. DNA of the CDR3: TGTGCCAGCAGCTCAAGAGACAGGGGCGCGACAGATACGCAGTATTTT.

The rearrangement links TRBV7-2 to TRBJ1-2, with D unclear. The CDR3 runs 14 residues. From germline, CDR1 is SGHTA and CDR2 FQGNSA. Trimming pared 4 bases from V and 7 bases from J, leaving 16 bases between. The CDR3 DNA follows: TGTGCCAGCAGCTCCCCGGCGGCGGAGCTTGGCTACACCTTC. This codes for CASSSPAAELGYTF. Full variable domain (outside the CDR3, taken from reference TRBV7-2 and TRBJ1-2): GAGVSQSPSNKVTEKGKDVELRCDPISGHTALYWYRQSLGQGLEFLIYFQGNSAPDKSGLPSDRFSAERTGGSVSTLTIQRTQQEDSAVYLCASSSPAAELGYTFGSGTRLTVV.

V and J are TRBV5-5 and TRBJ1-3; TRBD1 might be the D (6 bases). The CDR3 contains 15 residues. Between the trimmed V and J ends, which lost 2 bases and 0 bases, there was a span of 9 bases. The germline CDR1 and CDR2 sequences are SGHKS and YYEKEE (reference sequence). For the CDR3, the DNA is TGTGCCAGCAGCTTTCAGGGGCCCTCTGGAAACACCATATATTTT. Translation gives CASSFQGPSGNTIYF.

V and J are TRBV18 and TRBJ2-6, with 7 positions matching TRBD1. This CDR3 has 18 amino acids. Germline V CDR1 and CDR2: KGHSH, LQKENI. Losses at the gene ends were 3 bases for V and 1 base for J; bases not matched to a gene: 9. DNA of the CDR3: TGTGCCAGCTCACCCGGACAGGCCTGGGGGTCTGGGGCCAACGTCCTGACTTTC. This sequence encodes CASSPGQAWGSGANVLTF.